Presented here are 8 T cell receptor beta chains from one specimen sequenced in a study of CD8 T cells in Susac syndrome. RNA totalling about 0.5 to 1 ug underwent reverse transcription with random hexamers. A single record per CDR3 protein comes from TCRdb applying MiXCR to the immunoSEQ multiplex PCR reads. The sample lists a few hundred thousand distinct CDR3 sequences, 95% occurring once. Input material: CD4+ T cells from PBMCs. The receptors come from a human donor with multiple sclerosis.

The chain employs TRBV27 and TRBJ2-3, with TRBD2 matching 11 bases. Germline V gene data show CDR1 as MNHEY and CDR2 as SMNVEV (reference sequence). The CDR3 loop spans 15 amino acids. Losses at the gene ends were 7 bases for V and 4 bases for J; bases not matched to a gene: 7. DNA for the CDR3: TGTGCCAGCACTGATAGCGGGAGGGCGGCAGATACGCAGTATTTT. Amino acids: CASTDSGRAADTQYF.

The chain has TRBV7-6 and TRBJ2-3; D gene uncertain. This CDR3 contains 13 residues. From germline, CDR1 is SGHVS and CDR2 FNYEAQ. Trimming shortened V by 3 bases and J by 5 bases, and 9 bases separated the two germline ends. As DNA, the CDR3 is TGTGCCAGCAGCTTTTTCGTGGAAGATACGCAGTATTTT. It yields the protein CASSFFVEDTQYF. The whole variable domain, remainder taken from reference TRBV7-6 and TRBJ2-3, is GAGVSQSPRYKVTKRGQDVALRCDPISGHVSLYWYRQALGQGPEFLTYFNYEAQQDKSGLPNDRFSAERPEGSISTLTIQRTEQRDSAMYRCASSFFVEDTQYFGPGTRLTVL.

J is TRBJ2-1 and V is TRBV11-2, with 7 bases lining up with TRBD2. Germline CDR1 is SGHAT and CDR2 is FQNNGV. The CDR3 is 15 residues long. The V and J ends lost 5 bases and 4 bases, in that order; junction bases with no gene match: 8. The chain's CDR3 is CASSRDGTMYNEQFF. The CDR3 DNA sequence: TGTGCCAGCAGCCGTGACGGGACTATGTACAATGAGCAGTTCTTC. The full variable domain, rest sourced from reference TRBV11-2 and TRBJ2-1, is EAGVAQSPRYKIIEKRQSVAFWCNPISGHATLYWYQQILGQGPKLLIQFQNNGVVDDSQLPKDRFSAERLKGVDSTLKIQPAKLEDSAVYLCASSRDGTMYNEQFFGPGTRLTVL.

The CDR3 DNA follows: TGTGCCAGCAGTTACCACAGGGGGAACTTCTATGGCTACACCTTC. It specifies CASSYHRGNFYGYTF. This chain links TRBV6-5 with TRBJ1-2; 8 bases are a match to TRBD1. This CDR3 spans 15 amino acids. The germline gives CDR1 MNHEY, CDR2 SVGAGI. The V and J ends lost 2 bases and 4 bases, in that order; junction bases with no gene match: 6.

This sequence joins TRBV5-1 and TRBJ2-7; D is undetermined. This CDR3 is 14 amino acids long. Germline lookup yields CDR1 SGHRS and CDR2 YFSETQ. The V and J ends lost 6 bases and 5 bases respectively, with 18 bases between them. CDR3 bases: TGCGCCAGCAAGTACTTGGGGTGGAGCGACGAGCAGTACTTC. Protein: CASKYLGWSDEQYF.

The rearrangement uses TRBV10-3 and TRBJ2-6, with D possibly matching TRBD2 (7 bases). V was shortened by 8 bases and J by 9 bases, with 20 bases between the two germline ends. The CDR3 runs to 15 residues. CDR1 ENHRY and CDR2 SYGVKD come from the germline V gene. CDR3 sequence reads: CAIGLTRGGDNVLTF. CDR3 DNA: TGTGCCATCGGCCTCACAAGGGGGGGAGACAACGTCCTGACTTTC.

The rearrangement joins TRBV28 to TRBJ2-7; D is possibly TRBD2 (6 bases). CDR1 and CDR2 from the germline V gene are MDHEN and SYDVKM. The V gene lost 7 bases and the J gene lost 2 bases, with 15 bases spanning the gap. The CDR3 totals 14 residues. The CDR3 reads CASTNSGPTYEQYF. CDR3 nucleotides: TGTGCCAGCACGAATAGCGGCCCAACCTACGAGCAGTACTTC.

Only one count was recorded for this clonotype. This sequence joins TRBV20-1 and TRBJ2-7; TRBD2 is a possible D gene (5 bases). The CDR3 totals 14 residues. The V and J ends lost 6 bases and 5 bases respectively, with 20 bases between them. Germline loops: CDR1 DFQATT, CDR2 SNEGSKA (reference sequence). In nucleotides, the CDR3 is TGCAGTGCCACCCGGGGTCCACGCCCTCACGAGCAGTACTTC. It yields the protein CSATRGPRPHEQYF.